This TCR beta chain came from a study of T-cell memory formation after mild COVID-19. About the research overall: Clustering of TCRs was largely donor specific.

Study-level points and caveats: Mostly located in CM and EM were contracting CD4+ clones, with contracting CD8+ clones located in EMRA. While clones contracting from day 15 to 85 were balanced between CD4 and CD8, later expanders leaned CD4+.

TCR alpha and TCR beta cDNA libraries carrying sample barcodes and UMIs came from 5'RACE with constant-segment primers. TCRdb itself ran the 5' RACE reads through MiXCR, one entry per CDR3 protein. Among about 190,000 distinct CDR3 sequences listed, around 17% were seen once. V gave up 5 bases and J gave up 1 base, with 12 bases separating them. This CDR3 region has 16 residues. Germline CDR1 reads MNHEY; CDR2 reads SVGAGI. In this sample, this clonotype turned up a few times. The antigen is not known. The clonotype was recovered from an adult woman who had mild COVID-19 (a few samples of this study predate the infection). Cell type and time point are not known. The V call is TRBV6-5, the J call TRBJ2-6; D assignment may be TRBD1 or TRBD2 (5 bases each). The sequenced sample was PBMCs or a T cell subset sorted from them (not recorded which). CDR3 residues: CASSPKWGSGANVLTF. The CDR3 bases are TGTGCCAGCAGTCCTAAGTGGGGGTCTGGGGCCAACGTCCTGACTTTC.